The clone carrying this TCR beta chain appeared many times. Its antigen is still unknown. The making of cDNA relied on 5'RACE with 10-nucleotide random UMIs. The output of every sequencing run exceeded 180 million TCR-beta sequences, derived from 15-18 subjects. TCRdb re-derived calls from the 5' RACE reads in MiXCR, one entry per CDR3 protein. The sample records some 79,000 distinct CDR3 sequences, roughly 15% being singletons. 2 million unsorted PBMCs were stored in RNAlater at -80 °C before RNA extraction. These data belong to a study of neurological immune-mediated disorders. Study results and caveats: No sharing of CDR3 amino acid sequences was observed among expanded clones across subjects, suggesting private repertoires in all groups.

V lost 2 bases to trimming and J lost 5 bases; unmatched junction nucleotides: 8. CDR3 size: 15 residues. From germline, CDR1 is DFQATT and CDR2 SNEGSKA (reference sequence). What was sequenced was PBMCs. This TCR came from a woman in her forties or fifties in good health. This chain joins TRBV20-1 and TRBJ2-3; 9 nucleotides line up with TRBD2. CDR3 sequence (DNA): TGCAGTGCTAGATCCCGGGCGGGGGGGCAAGATACGCAGTATTTT. It encodes CSARSRAGGQDTQYF.